This T cell receptor beta chain was sequenced during a study of blood T cell repertoires in COVID-19. J was trimmed by 3 bases and V by 4 bases; bases with no gene match: 10. This CDR3 spans 17 amino acids. Germline CDR1 and CDR2: SGHKS and YYEKEE (reference sequence). Original methodology: Cell counts per sample came from amplifying reference gene primers. The repertoire was sequenced with immunoSEQ multiplex PCR; TCRdb's copy has only in-frame clones and lacks some. That table gives V, J and clone size, and the DNA gave D and trimming. The table lists 58,000 or so clones, around 78% of them singletons, with roughly 5% in the top ten.

The source of this sequence is a human donor in a cohort sampled during active COVID-19. The chain combines TRBV5-5 with TRBJ2-2; TRBD2 matches at 9 bases. The source material was peripheral blood. The CDR3 sequence: CASSALVAGDHTGELFF. The DNA of the CDR3 is TGTGCCAGCAGCGCACTGGTAGCGGGAGATCACACCGGGGAGCTGTTTTTT.